This T cell receptor beta chain was documented in a study of T cells in Graves' hyperthyroidism and ophthalmopathy. Study-level results: The blood repertoire included most of the expanded thyroid clonotypes above 0.001.

Amplification yielded TCR beta CDR3 regions, with RNA transcripts as the source. HTBI primers were the set used in a first-round RT-PCR of the TCR CDR3. TCRdb ran MiXCR on the multiplex PCR reads and lists one entry per CDR3 protein. The sample contains about 360,000 distinct CDR3 sequences, roughly 13% of which appear only once. Germline V gene data show CDR1 as LGHNA and CDR2 as YNFKEQ. The trim removed 2 bases at V and 7 bases at J, leaving 5 bases unmatched. The CDR3 length is 15 residues. This clonotype was seen at least ten times. The antigen is not known. The sample consisted of blood. This clonotype was sampled from a woman under 30 with Graves' hyperthyroidism. The gene calls are TRBV4-2 and TRBJ2-7; 13 bases are shared with TRBD2. CDR3 sequence reads: CASSQLLAGGREQYF. The DNA of the CDR3 is TGTGCCAGCAGCCAACTACTAGCGGGAGGGCGGGAGCAGTACTTC.